A single sample is the source of the 15 T cell receptor beta chains below, sequenced in a study of cytomegalovirus exposure and HLA in healthy donors. 60 Vbeta and 13 Jbeta primers were used in PCR. The data were produced by immunoSEQ multiplex PCR, yet TCRdb's version contains in-frame clones alone and is incomplete. The sample consists of about 86,000 clones, just over 70% of them appearing once. The specimen sequenced was PBMCs. The receptors were sampled from a man aged 55 to 70 in good health and CMV-seronegative.

The V call is TRBV27, the J call TRBJ2-1; 9 bases align to TRBD1. The germline CDR1 and CDR2 sequences are MNHEY and SMNVEV (reference sequence). The V segment lost 6 bases and the J segment 4 bases; nucleotides outside the gene matches: 7. This CDR3 is built from 15 residues. The CDR3 DNA sequence: TGTGCCAGCAGGGTACCGGGACAGGGATACAATGAGCAGTTCTTC. Its protein is CASRVPGQGYNEQFF.

The chain recombines TRBV7-8 with TRBJ1-1; D uncertain. The ends were cut back, 1 base at V and 4 bases at J, with 7 bases in the middle. Germline CDR1 is SGHVS and CDR2 is FQNEAQ. This CDR3 is built from 13 residues. The CDR3 sequence: CASSLGGSTEAFF. The CDR3 nucleotides read TGTGCCAGCAGCTTAGGAGGATCCACTGAAGCTTTCTTT.

This chain connects TRBV6-5 to TRBJ2-1, with D possibly TRBD1 on 6 matching bases. V lost 8 bases and J 3 bases, leaving 11 bases between the germline ends. Germline assignment: CDR1 MNHEY and CDR2 SVGAGI. The CDR3 consists of 13 residues. The CDR3 loop reads CASSQGSYNEQFF. The CDR3 nucleotides read TGTGCCAGCTCCCAGGGGAGCTACAATGAGCAGTTCTTC.

The chain combines TRBV5-1 with TRBJ2-3; 11 bases map to TRBD2. The germline gives CDR1 SGHRS, CDR2 YFSETQ. The CDR3 is 14 amino acids. Trimming removed 5 bases from V and 1 base from J; junction bases left unmatched: 0. CDR3 protein: CASRLAGGTDTQYF. The CDR3 DNA sequence: TGCGCCAGCAGACTAGCGGGGGGCACAGATACGCAGTATTTT.

The rearrangement links TRBV7-2 to TRBJ2-7, with D possibly matching TRBD2 (6 bases). Germline V gene data show CDR1 as SGHTA and CDR2 as FQGNSA. The CDR3 spans 16 residues. V was cut by 1 base and J by 0 bases, with 13 bases left in between. CDR3 bases: TGTGCCAGCAGCTTAGATGCTAGCGAAAGCTCCTACGAGCAGTACTTC. It codes for CASSLDASESSYEQYF.

The CDR3 region is CAWTKKGGQDFSGNTIYF. CDR3 nucleotide sequence: TGTGCCTGGACTAAGAAGGGGGGACAGGACTTCTCTGGAAACACCATATATTTT. The V call is TRBV30, the J call TRBJ1-3, with 8 bases identical to TRBD1. J gave up 0 bases and V 4 bases, and 14 bases lay outside the gene matches. There are 18 residues in the CDR3. Germline CDR1 reads GTSNPN; CDR2 reads SVGIG (reference sequence).

This clone appeared a single time. This rearrangement joins TRBV6-1 to TRBJ1-2; a possible D gene is TRBD1 (5 bases). The ends were cut back, 8 bases at V and 6 bases at J, with 7 bases in the middle. The CDR3 covers 10 residues. Germline V gene data show CDR1 as MNHNS and CDR2 as SASEGT. CDR3 in DNA: TGTGCCAGCCAGACAGATGGCTACACCTTC. Translation: CASQTDGYTF.

V gene TRBV7-8 combines with J gene TRBJ2-7, with D perhaps TRBD1 (5 bases). Germline loops: CDR1 SGHVS, CDR2 FQNEAQ. Trimming removed 5 bases at V and 5 bases at J, with 19 bases between. The CDR3 runs 15 residues. The CDR3 DNA is TGTGCCAGCAGCCAAAACCCAGGGTGGAGCGACGAGCAGTACTTC. Residues: CASSQNPGWSDEQYF.

The V gene is TRBV7-9, the J gene TRBJ2-2; 8 positions agree with TRBD1. Per germline, CDR1 SEHNR and CDR2 FQNEAQ (reference sequence). This CDR3 has 14 residues. V shed 7 bases and J 2 bases; nucleotides not matched to a gene: 3. The CDR3 loop is CASIGQGNTGELFF. The CDR3 bases are TGTGCCAGCATCGGACAGGGTAACACCGGGGAGCTGTTTTTT. Variable domain in full (rest from reference TRBV7-9 and TRBJ2-2): DTGVSQNPRHKITKRGQNVTFRCDPISEHNRLYWYRQTLGQGPEFLTYFQNEAQLEKSRLLSDRFSAERPKGSFSTLEIQRTEQGDSAMYLCASIGQGNTGELFFGEGSRLTVL.

The J gene is TRBJ2-7, the V gene TRBV6-1, with 10 bases aligning to TRBD1. The CDR3 has 14 amino acids. Trimming at V came to 2 bases and at J to 4 bases, leaving 2 bases not matched to a gene. Germline V gives CDR1 MNHNS, CDR2 SASEGT. CDR3 DNA sequence: TGTGCCAGCAGTGAAAGGGACAGGGGTTACGAGCAGTACTTC. Protein product: CASSERDRGYEQYF.

This clone was observed a few times. This chain uses TRBV6-6 with TRBJ2-7, with TRBD2 as a possible D gene (6 bases). The CDR3 runs to 14 residues. CDR1 and CDR2 (germline): MNHNY, SVGAGI (reference sequence). The ends were cut back, 4 bases at V and 4 bases at J, with 14 bases in the middle. The CDR3 here is CASSSQHGGYEQYF. Here the CDR3 DNA reads TGTGCCAGCAGTTCCCAACACGGGGGTTACGAGCAGTACTTC.

This chain links TRBV5-1 with TRBJ2-7; a possible D gene is TRBD1 (6 bases). Trimming cost V 1 base and J 6 bases, with 17 bases left between them. Germline V gives CDR1 SGHRS, CDR2 YFSETQ. The CDR3 totals 15 residues. The CDR3, as DNA: TGCGCCAGCAGCTTGACAGGGTGGTTTGGCGGCGAGCAGTACTTC. Residues: CASSLTGWFGGEQYF.

V and J are TRBV6-5 and TRBJ2-7; possibly TRBD2 for D (5 bases). The CDR3 loop spans 14 amino acids. V was cut by 8 bases and J by 1 base, with 15 bases left in between. Germline V gene lookup returns CDR1 MNHEY and CDR2 SVGAGI. CDR3 in DNA: TGTGCCAGCGCGGAGGACGGCCGGTCCTACGAGCAGTACTTC. Translation gives CASAEDGRSYEQYF.

This clone has more than one count but fewer than ten. The rearrangement uses TRBV7-6 and TRBJ2-2; 10 bases agree with TRBD1. The germline V gene has CDR1 SGHVS and CDR2 FNYEAQ. The CDR3 length is 16 residues. With V trimmed by 5 bases and J by 7 bases, 10 bases remained unmatched. The CDR3 bases are TGTGCCAGCAGCCACCAACGACAGGGGGCGGGCGGGGAGCTGTTTTTT. Protein sequence: CASSHQRQGAGGELFF.

This chain links TRBV28 with TRBJ2-4; TRBD1 matches 9 bases. The CDR3 covers 18 residues. Looked up from germline, CDR1 is MDHEN and CDR2 is SYDVKM. Losses at the gene ends were 6 bases for V and 0 bases for J; bases not matched to a gene: 12. Here the CDR3 DNA reads TGTGCCAGCAGCTCCGGGGGGACAGGGACATTAGCCAAAAACATTCAGTACTTC. It translates to CASSSGGTGTLAKNIQYF.